This TCR beta chain was sequenced in a study of OX40 agonist ivuxolimab in advanced cancers. This CDR3 contains 14 residues. Trimming cost V 3 bases and J 9 bases; bases outside gene matches: 7. Germline values: CDR1 MGHDK, CDR2 SYGVNS. TCRdb's table, derived via immunoSEQ multiplex PCR, lists solely in-frame clones and lacks some. This table holds 45,000 to 65,000 clones, about 86% found once. This sample comprised CD4+ or CD8+ T cells sorted from blood, obtained in a trial of the OX40 agonist ivuxolimab. This chain uses TRBV25-1 with TRBJ2-2, with 7 bases matching TRBD1. The receptor was derived from an adult with an advanced solid tumor such as melanoma, head and neck, liver or kidney cancer. The CDR3 sequence is CASSDSGGFRELFF. CDR3 bases: TGTGCCAGCAGTGACTCAGGGGGTTTCCGGGAGCTGTTTTTT.